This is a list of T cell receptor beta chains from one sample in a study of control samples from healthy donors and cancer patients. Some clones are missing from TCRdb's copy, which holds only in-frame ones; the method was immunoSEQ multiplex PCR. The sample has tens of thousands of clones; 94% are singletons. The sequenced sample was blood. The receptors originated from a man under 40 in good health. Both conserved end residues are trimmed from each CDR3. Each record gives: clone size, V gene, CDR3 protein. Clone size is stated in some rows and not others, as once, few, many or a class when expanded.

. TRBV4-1 ASSQDGQVRGSNQPQH
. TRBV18 ASSPQSGGLSGNTIY
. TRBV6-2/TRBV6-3 ASSWGTSGTYEQF
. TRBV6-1 ASSDSMGSGANVLT
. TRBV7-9 ASSLPLAGTTTNEQF
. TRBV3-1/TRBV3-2 ASSRRTGTGLEQPQH
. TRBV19 ASSIVQGNTEAF
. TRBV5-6 ASSPLRNSTDTQY
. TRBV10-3 AISESFRGSGNQPQH
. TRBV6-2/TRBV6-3 ASSYVGSPVPNYGYT
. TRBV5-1 ASSFRSSYEQY
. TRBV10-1 ASSERGYGELF
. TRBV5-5 ASSLVGLAAGETQY
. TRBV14 ASTPYRADGYT
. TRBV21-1 ASSATSGRGTNEQF
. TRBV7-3 ASSLWGRGNEQF
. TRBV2 ASSSGGTEAF
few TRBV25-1 ASSELDRDTGELF
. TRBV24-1 ATSDPGRTSTDTQY
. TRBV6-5 ASSDYPYEQY
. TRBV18 ASSPQTLGEKLF
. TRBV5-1 ASSPNAELNTEAF
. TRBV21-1 ASSPADGFNEKLF
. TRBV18 ASSGTGTYEQY
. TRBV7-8 ASSLERLAEQF
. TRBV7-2 ASSFRDRGSEGYT
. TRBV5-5 ASSWTLSGGTYNEQF
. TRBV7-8 ASSLETSSYNSPLH
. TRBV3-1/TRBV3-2 ASSQARGEQF
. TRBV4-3 ASSQEGQLYEKLF
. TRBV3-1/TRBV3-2 ASSGARSRELF
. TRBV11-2 ALAVRGTGELF
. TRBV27 ASSWSVGSDEQF
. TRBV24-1 ATSDLLAGNEQF
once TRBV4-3 ASSQAELMASGYT
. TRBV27 ASSPGDSLYNEQF
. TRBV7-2 ASSLRAQGAAKNIQY
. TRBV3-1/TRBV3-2 ASSQVTDPRRGGSGYSYEQY
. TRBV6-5 ASKVLSGNTIY
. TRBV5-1 ASSLNTEAF
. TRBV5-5 ASSFHTYEQY
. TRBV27 ASRPGGSSGLEQF
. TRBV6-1 ASSEQVKGPNQPQH
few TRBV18 ASSPGQDRRGYEQY
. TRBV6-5 ASTLDQTGELF
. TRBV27 ASSPHRGRWGNIQY
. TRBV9 ASSGSGRGRNEQF
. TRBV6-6 ASSYVGQFNTEAF
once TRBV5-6 ASSLGGNTEAF
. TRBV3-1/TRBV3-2 ASSHGPGTSGYNEQF
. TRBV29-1 SVVPYGHEQY
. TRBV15 ATSRDYAYEQY
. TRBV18 ASSPRLEVTDTQY
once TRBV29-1 SGDRRQETQY
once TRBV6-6 ASTQSDLREAF
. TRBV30 AWSVPRGRHTEAF
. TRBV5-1 ASSLVQGMNTEAF
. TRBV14 ASSPSGAGANVLT
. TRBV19 ASRKGTGEAF